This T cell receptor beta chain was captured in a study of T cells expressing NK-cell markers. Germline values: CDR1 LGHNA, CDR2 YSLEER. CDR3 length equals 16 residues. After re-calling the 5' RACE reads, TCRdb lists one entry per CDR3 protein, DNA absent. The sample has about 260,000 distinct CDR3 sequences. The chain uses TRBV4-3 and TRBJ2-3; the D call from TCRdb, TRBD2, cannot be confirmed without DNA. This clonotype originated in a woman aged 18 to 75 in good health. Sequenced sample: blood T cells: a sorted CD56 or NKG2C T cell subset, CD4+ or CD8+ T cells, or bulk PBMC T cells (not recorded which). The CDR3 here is CASSQGAGGSVDTQYF.